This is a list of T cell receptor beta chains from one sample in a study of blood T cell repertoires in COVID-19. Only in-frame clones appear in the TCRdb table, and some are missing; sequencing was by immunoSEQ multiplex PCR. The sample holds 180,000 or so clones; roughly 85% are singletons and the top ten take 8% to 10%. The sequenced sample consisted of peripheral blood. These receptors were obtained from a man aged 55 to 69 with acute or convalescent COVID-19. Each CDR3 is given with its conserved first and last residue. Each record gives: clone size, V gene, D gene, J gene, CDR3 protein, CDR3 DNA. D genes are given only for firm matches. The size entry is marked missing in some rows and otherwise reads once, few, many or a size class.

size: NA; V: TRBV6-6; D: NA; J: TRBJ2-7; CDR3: CASSYSTNTVSYEQYF; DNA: TGTGCCAGCAGTTACTCGACTAATACAGTTTCCTACGAGCAGTACTTC
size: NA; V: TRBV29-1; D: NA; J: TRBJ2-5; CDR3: CSVMGGGETQYF; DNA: TGCAGCGTTATGGGGGGTGGGGAGACCCAGTACTTC
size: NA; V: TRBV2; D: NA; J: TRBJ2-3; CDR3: CASSRDGDTDTQYF; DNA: TGTGCCAGCAGTCGTGACGGAGACACAGATACGCAGTATTTT
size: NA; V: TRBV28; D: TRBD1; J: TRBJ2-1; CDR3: CASRRQGDNEQFF; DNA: TGTGCCAGCAGGAGACAGGGGGACAATGAGCAGTTCTTC
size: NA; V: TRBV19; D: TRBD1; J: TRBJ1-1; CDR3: CASSKTGSGVHTEAFF; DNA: TGTGCCAGTAGTAAGACAGGGTCCGGCGTCCACACTGAAGCTTTCTTT
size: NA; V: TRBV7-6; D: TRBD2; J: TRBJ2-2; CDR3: CASSLRPSSGTWELFF; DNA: TGTGCCAGCAGCTTACGACCTTCTAGCGGGACTTGGGAGCTGTTTTTT
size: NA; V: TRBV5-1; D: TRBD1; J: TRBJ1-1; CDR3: CASSPGQQNTEAFF; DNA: TGCGCCAGCAGCCCGGGACAGCAAAACACTGAAGCTTTCTTT
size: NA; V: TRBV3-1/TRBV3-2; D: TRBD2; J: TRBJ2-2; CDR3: CASSQTSGRNTGELFF; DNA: TGTGCCAGCAGCCAAACTAGCGGGAGGAACACCGGGGAGCTGTTTTTT
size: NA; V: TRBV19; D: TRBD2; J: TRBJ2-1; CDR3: CASTGGTSGSDPYNEQFF; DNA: TGTGCCAGTACGGGTGGGACTAGCGGGAGCGATCCTTACAATGAGCAGTTCTTC
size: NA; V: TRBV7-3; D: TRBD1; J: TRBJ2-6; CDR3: CASSSGTAGANVLTF; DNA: TGTGCCAGCAGCTCCGGGACAGCGGGGGCCAACGTCCTGACTTTC
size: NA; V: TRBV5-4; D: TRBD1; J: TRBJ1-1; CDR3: CASSLVNRGTGEAFF; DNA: TGTGCCAGCAGCTTGGTCAACAGGGGAACCGGTGAAGCTTTCTTT
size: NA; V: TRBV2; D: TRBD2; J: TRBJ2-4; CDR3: CASSELAGVNIQYF; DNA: TGTGCCAGCAGTGAACTAGCGGGAGTAAACATTCAGTACTTC
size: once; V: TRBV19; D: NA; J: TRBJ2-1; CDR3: CASTWGALGGNNEQFF; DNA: TGTGCCAGTACCTGGGGGGCGTTGGGAGGGAACAATGAGCAGTTCTTC
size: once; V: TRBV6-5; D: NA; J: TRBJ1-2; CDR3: CASSYAGRHYGYTF; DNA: TGTGCCAGCAGTTACGCAGGCCGTCACTATGGCTACACCTTC
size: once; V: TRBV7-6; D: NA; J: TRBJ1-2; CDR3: CASSPTDSPRYGYTF; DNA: TGTGCCAGCAGCCCTACGGACAGTCCCCGCTATGGCTACACCTTC
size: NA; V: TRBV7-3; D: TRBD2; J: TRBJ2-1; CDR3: CASSTTGTSGNEQFF; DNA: TGTGCCAGCAGTACCACAGGGACTAGCGGGAATGAGCAGTTCTTC
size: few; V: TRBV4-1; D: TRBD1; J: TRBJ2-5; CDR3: CASSQAQGPGETQYF; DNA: TGCGCCAGCAGCCAGGCACAGGGGCCCGGAGAGACCCAGTACTTC
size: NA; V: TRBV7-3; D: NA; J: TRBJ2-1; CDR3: CASSPTSKGGNEQFF; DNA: TGTGCCAGCAGCCCGACTAGTAAAGGTGGGAATGAGCAGTTCTTC
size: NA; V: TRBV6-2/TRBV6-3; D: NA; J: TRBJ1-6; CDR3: CASSTLTRGGFNSPLHF; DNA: TGTGCCAGCAGTACACTTACCAGGGGAGGGTTCAATTCACCCCTCCACTTT
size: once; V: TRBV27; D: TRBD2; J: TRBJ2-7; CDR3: CASSFPWGRASYEQYF; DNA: TGTGCCAGCAGTTTCCCATGGGGGAGGGCCTCCTACGAGCAGTACTTC
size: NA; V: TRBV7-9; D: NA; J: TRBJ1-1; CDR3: CASSPLTPQNTEAFF; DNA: TGTGCCAGCAGCCCCTTGACACCGCAGAACACTGAAGCTTTCTTT
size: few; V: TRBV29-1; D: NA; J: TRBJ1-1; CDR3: CSVEVRANTEAFF; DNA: TGCAGCGTTGAAGTCCGAGCGAACACTGAAGCTTTCTTT